This T cell receptor (beta chain) was observed in a study of cytomegalovirus exposure and HLA in healthy donors. Study details: The same platform as the roughly 700 first-cohort repertoires was used for the roughly 130 validation repertoires, a later analysis reported.

On this clone: Its antigen is not identified.

Study-wide results and caveats: Usually a TCR sequence was rare, but some public TCRs were found in many donors.

V lost 1 base to trimming and J lost 3 bases, with 7 bases between them. There are 14 residues in the CDR3. Germline CDR1 reads SEHNR; CDR2 reads FQNEAQ (reference sequence). Libraries were prepared by immunoSEQ multiplex PCR; TCRdb keeps only in-frame clonotypes and omits some of them. The data hold 70,000 to 90,000 clones, with 85% observed a single time. This chain links TRBV7-9 with TRBJ1-3; no clear D. This TCR was sampled from a man aged 25-40 years in good health and CMV-seronegative. Sample: PBMCs. The CDR3: CASSLVGSGNTIYF. DNA of the CDR3: TGTGCCAGCAGCTTAGTGGGGAGTGGAAACACCATATATTTT.